This TCR beta chain derives from a study of blood T cell repertoires in COVID-19. Study context: PBMCs, B-cell-depleted T cells, or T cells provided the cDNA or gDNA that made up the material.

Generated by immunoSEQ multiplex PCR, the TCRdb table keeps only in-frame clones and is missing some. The sample has 210,000 or so clones; 70% to 85% are singletons. Donors were grouped by their self-reported clinical history. Recovery among Cohort 3 donors was established by two negative PCRs, clearance, or symptom resolution. Trimming removed 6 bases from V and 6 bases from J, with 13 bases in between. Germline-derived CDR1 and CDR2 are SGHTS and YDEGEE. This CDR3 is 14 amino acids long. The sequenced sample was PBMCs or T cells enriched from blood (not recorded which). The V and J genes are TRBV5-8 and TRBJ1-6; D may be TRBD1 (5 bases). This receptor was identified in a man between 60 and 75 years old who had recovered from COVID-19. The CDR3 DNA follows: TGTGCCAGCAAGACAGTCCGTGCTAATTCACCCCTCCACTTT. Translated, it gives CASKTVRANSPLHF.